The 24 T cell receptor beta chains in this list originate from one sample, sequenced in a study of identical twins. MiXCR, run by TCRdb on the 5' RACE reads, gives a single entry per CDR3 protein. Seen here are about 220,000 distinct CDR3 sequences, roughly a tenth observed once, and the top ten hold about 5%. Sequencing was done on a sample of memory (CD45RO+) T cells sorted from blood. Source of these receptors: a woman younger than 30 in good health.

This clonotype was picked up a small number of times. V usage is TRBV12-3 or TRBV12-4 and J usage is TRBJ1-2; tentatively, D is TRBD1 (5 bases). CDR3 size: 13 residues. V lost 5 bases to trimming and J lost 4 bases, with 11 bases between them. The CDR3 region has the DNA TGTGCCAGCAGTCGACAGCTATCCTATGGCTACACCTTC. Its protein is CASSRQLSYGYTF.

The table lists this clonotype with many counts. The chain links TRBV20-1 to TRBJ2-7; TRBD1 is a possible D gene (5 bases). CDR3 length: 14 amino acids. Trimming stripped 5 bases from V and 1 base from J, with 15 bases between. Germline V lookup: CDR1 DFQATT, CDR2 SNEGSKA (reference sequence). DNA for the CDR3: TGCAGTGCTTCTCAGGGTATGATATCCTACGAGCAGTACTTC. Translation: CSASQGMISYEQYF.

This clonotype was observed a handful of times. The CDR3 here is CSARRGLAGGQNEQFF. The CDR3 nucleotides read TGCAGTGCTAGAAGGGGACTAGCGGGAGGGCAGAATGAGCAGTTCTTC. This chain links TRBV20-1 with TRBJ2-1; 16 nucleotides agree with TRBD2. V was pared by 2 bases and J by 7 bases, with 5 bases of the junction left unmatched. This CDR3 has 16 residues. Germline V CDR1 and CDR2: DFQATT, SNEGSKA (reference sequence).

This clonotype was seen ten or more times. The chain has TRBV7-9 and TRBJ2-1; maybe TRBD2 (6 bases). V was trimmed by 1 base and J by 4 bases, leaving 11 bases between them. CDR3 size: 15 residues. Per germline, CDR1 SEHNR and CDR2 FQNEAQ (reference sequence). CDR3 in amino acids: CASSLGSGHYNEQFF. The CDR3 region has the DNA TGTGCCAGCAGCTTAGGTAGCGGTCATTACAATGAGCAGTTCTTC.

V and J are TRBV9 and TRBJ2-1; the match to TRBD1 covers 10 bases. This CDR3 comprises 18 residues. Germline-derived CDR1 and CDR2 are SGDLS and YYNGEE. With 3 bases clipped from V and 8 bases from J, the junction kept 17 bases outside the gene matches. The CDR3 spells CASSGPKGRGQGNDEQFF. The CDR3 DNA follows: TGTGCCAGCAGCGGACCCAAGGGCAGGGGACAGGGGAACGATGAGCAGTTCTTC.

This sequence joins TRBV18 and TRBJ2-1; D uncertain. Germline assignment: CDR1 KGHSH and CDR2 LQKENI. Trimming shortened V by 3 bases and J by 9 bases, and 9 bases separated the two germline ends. CDR3 size: 12 residues. Here the CDR3 reads CASSPPRAEQFF. The CDR3 DNA reads TGTGCCAGCTCACCTCCTCGGGCTGAGCAGTTCTTC.

V and J are TRBV20-1 and TRBJ2-1; D remains ambiguous. The CDR3 totals 16 residues. Trimming stripped 6 bases from V and 9 bases from J, with 27 bases between. In germline, CDR1 is DFQATT, CDR2 SNEGSKA (reference sequence). As DNA, the CDR3 is TGCAGTGCCAATACGCCTTTTTTAGTAGGGCCGGGTGAGCAGTTCTTC. It codes for CSANTPFLVGPGEQFF.

This clonotype appeared a few times. The chain employs TRBV3-1 and TRBJ2-7, with TRBD2 identical over 10 bases. The CDR3 runs 15 residues. V lost 4 bases to trimming and J lost 3 bases; unmatched junction nucleotides: 6. Germline lookup yields CDR1 LGHDT and CDR2 YNNKEL (reference sequence). The CDR3 DNA sequence: TGTGCCAGCAGCCGCACTAGCGGGACCCACTACGAGCAGTACTTC. Its protein is CASSRTSGTHYEQYF.

This clonotype was picked up a small number of times. The chain uses TRBV20-1 and TRBJ2-1; D might be TRBD1 (5 bases). From germline, CDR1 is DFQATT and CDR2 SNEGSKA (reference sequence). V shed 0 bases and J shed 7 bases, with 16 bases lying between them. CDR3 size: 15 residues. The CDR3 region is CSARDRQGHRNEQFF. The CDR3 nucleotides read TGCAGTGCTAGAGATAGGCAGGGCCATAGAAATGAGCAGTTCTTC.

This clonotype occurred a few times. DNA of the CDR3: TGTGCCAGCAGCGTACTAGCGGGACCCACAGATACGCAGTATTTT. Its translation: CASSVLAGPTDTQYF. The gene calls are TRBV6-1 and TRBJ2-3; TRBD2 matches 10 bases. Trimming at V came to 6 bases and at J to 2 bases, leaving 5 bases not matched to a gene. This CDR3 has 15 amino acids. Germline V CDR1 and CDR2: MNHNS, SASEGT.

Only a few counts were recorded for this clonotype. CDR3: CASIWGGQGETQYF. CDR3 sequence (DNA): TGTGCCAGCATCTGGGGGGGGCAGGGAGAGACCCAGTACTTC. The V gene is TRBV2, the J gene TRBJ2-5; D is possibly TRBD2 (7 bases). Germline V gene lookup returns CDR1 SNHLY and CDR2 FYNNEI. The length of the CDR3 is 14 residues. With 7 bases removed from V and 4 bases from J, the gap between germline ends came to 16 bases.

This clonotype was counted only a few times. This chain links TRBV5-5 with TRBJ1-1; no clear D gene. The CDR3 is made up of 11 amino acids. Trimming shortened V by 0 bases and J by 8 bases, and 5 bases separated the two germline ends. Germline V gives CDR1 SGHKS, CDR2 YYEKEE (reference sequence). The CDR3 DNA follows: TGTGCCAGCAGCTTGGGCCGGGAAGCTTTCTTT. It encodes CASSLGREAFF.

This clonotype has more than one count but fewer than ten. The rearrangement links TRBV20-1 to TRBJ1-5, with D possibly TRBD1 on 5 matching bases. This CDR3 is 12 amino acids long. Germline-derived CDR1 and CDR2 are DFQATT and SNEGSKA (reference sequence). V lost 3 bases, J lost 2 bases, and 5 bases lay in between. The CDR3 sequence: CSARGGNQPQHF. The CDR3 DNA reads TGCAGTGCTAGGGGGGGCAATCAGCCCCAGCATTTT.

The chain joins TRBV11-2 to TRBJ1-1; D remains ambiguous. The CDR3 contains 12 residues. The germline gives CDR1 SGHAT, CDR2 FQNNGV. Trimming took off 4 bases at V and 8 bases at J, with 11 bases between the two ends. The CDR3 loop reads CASSSGNWEAFF. In nucleotides, the CDR3 is TGTGCCAGCAGCTCCGGAAACTGGGAAGCTTTCTTT.

V gene TRBV5-6 combines with J gene TRBJ2-7, with 7 bases that match TRBD2. CDR3 size: 16 residues. CDR1 SGHDT and CDR2 YYEEEE come from the germline V gene. V trimming: 4 bases; J trimming: 3 bases; junction bases outside the gene matches: 13. The CDR3 here is CASSPGMAGVGYEQYF. CDR3 nucleotides: TGTGCCAGCAGCCCGGGTATGGCGGGAGTGGGCTACGAGCAGTACTTC.

This clonotype was seen only a few times. The J gene is TRBJ1-2, the V gene TRBV28; 9 nucleotides agree with TRBD1. Germline assignment: CDR1 MDHEN and CDR2 SYDVKM. There are 14 residues in the CDR3. J lost 8 bases, V lost 6 bases, and 10 bases had no gene match. The CDR3 protein is CASRGPGQGWGYTF. For the CDR3, the DNA is TGTGCCAGCAGGGGGCCGGGACAGGGTTGGGGCTACACCTTC.

The chain has TRBV29-1 and TRBJ2-5; D not resolved. CDR3 length: 12 amino acids. The V end lost 6 bases, the J end lost 5 bases, and 13 bases lay between the germline ends. Germline V gene sequence: CDR1 SQVTM, CDR2 ANQGSEA. The CDR3 is CSVTDLGETQYF. CDR3 bases: TGCAGCGTAACTGATTTAGGGGAGACCCAGTACTTC. The variable domain in full, with the rest retrieved from reference TRBV29-1 and TRBJ2-5, is SAVISQKPSRDICQRGTSLTIQCQVDSQVTMMFWYRQQPGQSLTLIATANQGSEATYESGFVIDKFPISRPNLTFSTLTVSNMSPEDSSIYLCSVTDLGETQYFGPGTRLLVL.

This clonotype is classed as medium-sized. The V and J genes are TRBV10-3 and TRBJ2-1, with D tentatively TRBD1 or TRBD2 (5 bases each). The CDR3 covers 16 residues. The germline V gene encodes CDR1 ENHRY and CDR2 SYGVKD. The V and J ends lost 6 bases and 1 base respectively, with 16 bases between them. CDR3 in DNA: TGTGCCATCAGCCGAACCGGGACGGGGTCCTACAATGAGCAGTTCTTC. This translates into CAISRTGTGSYNEQFF.

This clonotype has only a few counts. This chain's CDR3 is CASSSVPNEKLFF. CDR3 DNA sequence: TGCGCCAGCAGCTCCGTGCCTAATGAAAAACTGTTTTTT. V gene TRBV5-1 combines with J gene TRBJ1-4; D remains ambiguous. With 3 bases removed from V and 3 bases from J, the gap between germline ends came to 6 bases. CDR3 length equals 13 residues. CDR1 and CDR2 from the germline V gene are SGHRS and YFSETQ.

The rearrangement links TRBV9 to TRBJ2-3, with 14 bases lining up with TRBD2. CDR1 and CDR2 from the germline V gene are SGDLS and YYNGEE. V shed 4 bases, J shed 5 bases, and the junction held 6 bases outside the gene matches. The CDR3 sequence is 16 residues long. The DNA of the CDR3 is TGTGCCAGCAGCATCTCGGGACTAGCGGGGGTAGATACGCAGTATTTT. As protein: CASSISGLAGVDTQYF.

V is TRBV5-1 and J is TRBJ2-7; D is possibly TRBD2 (6 bases). Deletions cut 4 bases from V and 4 bases from J, with 15 bases between. Germline V gene sequence: CDR1 SGHRS, CDR2 YFSETQ. The CDR3 has 14 residues. The CDR3 protein is CASSPRELAYEQYF. In DNA, the CDR3 is TGCGCCAGCAGCCCCCGTGAACTAGCTTACGAGCAGTACTTC.

This clonotype has ten or more counts. CDR3 bases: TGTGCCAGCATCGGGCGCGGCACTGAAGCTTTCTTT. This translates into CASIGRGTEAFF. The V and J genes are TRBV2 and TRBJ1-1; D unclear. V lost 7 bases and J 4 bases, leaving 10 bases between the germline ends. Germline values: CDR1 SNHLY, CDR2 FYNNEI. The CDR3 contains 12 residues.

This clonotype has more than one count but fewer than ten. The chain recombines TRBV12-3 or TRBV12-4 with TRBJ2-1, with 7 bases aligning to TRBD1. The V and J ends lost 6 bases and 7 bases, in that order; junction bases with no gene match: 9. This CDR3 is built from 14 residues. Written as DNA, the CDR3 is TGTGCCAGCAGCCGTAGACAGGGTAGGAATGAGCAGTTCTTC. Residues: CASSRRQGRNEQFF.

The chain employs TRBV30 and TRBJ1-6; D is unresolved. The CDR3 has 11 amino acids. From germline, CDR1 is GTSNPN and CDR2 SVGIG (reference sequence). Trimming removed 3 bases at V and 7 bases at J, with 4 bases between. CDR3 amino acids: CAWSINSPLHF. The CDR3 coding sequence is TGTGCCTGGAGCATCAATTCACCCCTCCACTTT.